This T cell receptor (beta chain) was observed in a study of blood T cell repertoires in COVID-19. Study overall: The United States, Italy and Spain supplied acute and convalescent COVID-19 samples. T cells, B-cell-depleted T cells, or PBMCs provided the cDNA or gDNA that served as material.

This clone was seen a single time. Per germline, CDR1 MNHNY and CDR2 SVGAGI (reference sequence). The CDR3 spans 16 residues. The V segment lost 2 bases and the J segment 1 base; nucleotides outside the gene matches: 3. In the source study's methods: Estimation of nucleated cell counts was performed using reference gene primer amplification. Measured with immunoSEQ multiplex PCR; TCRdb has only the in-frame clones, and not every one. V, J and clone size derive from that table, while D and trimming were established from the DNA sequence. The data show about 100,000 clones, with more than 75% seen just once and roughly 13% held by the top ten.

Material for sequencing was peripheral blood. This clonotype was sampled from a human donor in a cohort sampled during active COVID-19. V gene TRBV6-6 combines with J gene TRBJ2-2; 8 positions agree with TRBD1. The CDR3 loop reads CASSYVGQGNTGELFF. CDR3 DNA sequence: TGTGCCAGCAGTTACGTTGGACAGGGGAACACCGGGGAGCTGTTTTTT.